This TCR beta chain appears in the sequencing data of a study of blood T cells in healthy people across ages. A second PCR of roughly 7 to 11 cycles used a sample-barcoded 5' primer and a J-beta primer mix. Using its own MiXCR run on the 5' RACE reads, TCRdb lists one record per CDR3 protein. The table records under 850,000 distinct CDR3 sequences, roughly 40% of them present only once. The specimen sequenced was blood. This sequence was found in a man aged 18 to 29 in good health.

The CDR3 nucleotides read TGTGCCAGCACTACGGTTCCGGACACACCACGCAATCAGCCCCAGCATTTT. This encodes CASTTVPDTPRNQPQHF. This chain connects TRBV6-2 or TRBV6-3 to TRBJ1-5, with D perhaps matching TRBD1 (5 bases). The CDR3 sequence is 17 residues long. Germline V gene data show CDR1 as MNHEY and CDR2 as SVGEGT. The V end lost 7 bases, the J end lost 2 bases, and 21 bases lay between the germline ends.